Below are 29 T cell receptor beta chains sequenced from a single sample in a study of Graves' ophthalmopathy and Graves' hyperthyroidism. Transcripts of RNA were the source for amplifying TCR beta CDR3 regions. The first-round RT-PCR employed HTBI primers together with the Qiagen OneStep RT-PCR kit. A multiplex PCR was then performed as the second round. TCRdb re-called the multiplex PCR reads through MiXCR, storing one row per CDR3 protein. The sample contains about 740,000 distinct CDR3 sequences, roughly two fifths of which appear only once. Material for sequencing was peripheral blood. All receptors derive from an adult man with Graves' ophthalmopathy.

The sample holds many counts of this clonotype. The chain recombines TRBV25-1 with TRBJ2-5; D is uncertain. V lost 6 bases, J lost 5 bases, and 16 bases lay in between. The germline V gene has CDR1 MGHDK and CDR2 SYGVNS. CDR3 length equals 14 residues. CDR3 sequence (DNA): TGTGCCAGCAGAGATCGCCTCGATAGGGAGACCCAGTACTTC. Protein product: CASRDRLDRETQYF.

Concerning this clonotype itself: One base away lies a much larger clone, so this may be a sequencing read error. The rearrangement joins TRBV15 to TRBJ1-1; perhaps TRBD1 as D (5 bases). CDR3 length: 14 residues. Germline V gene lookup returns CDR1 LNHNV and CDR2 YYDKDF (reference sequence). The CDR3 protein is CATGREAEHTEAFF. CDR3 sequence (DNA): TGTGCCACCGGCAGGGAGGCGGAACACACTGAAGCTTTCTTT.

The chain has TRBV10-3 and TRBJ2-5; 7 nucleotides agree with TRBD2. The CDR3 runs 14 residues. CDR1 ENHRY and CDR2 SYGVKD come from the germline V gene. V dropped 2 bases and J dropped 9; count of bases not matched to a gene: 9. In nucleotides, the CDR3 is TGTGCCATCAGTGAGGGGAGGGTAAATCAGCCCCAGTACTTC. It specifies CAISEGRVNQPQYF.

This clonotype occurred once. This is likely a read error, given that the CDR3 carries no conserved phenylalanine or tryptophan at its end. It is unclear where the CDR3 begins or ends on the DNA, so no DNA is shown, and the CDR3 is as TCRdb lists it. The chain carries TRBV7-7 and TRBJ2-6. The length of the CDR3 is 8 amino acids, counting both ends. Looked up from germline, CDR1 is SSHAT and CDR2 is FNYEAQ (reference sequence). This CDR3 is CASTPGTS.

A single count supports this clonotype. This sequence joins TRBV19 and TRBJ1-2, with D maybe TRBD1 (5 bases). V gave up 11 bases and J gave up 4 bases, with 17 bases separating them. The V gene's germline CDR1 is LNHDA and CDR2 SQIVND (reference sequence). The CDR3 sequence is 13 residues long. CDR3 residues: CAWTRGRGYGYTF. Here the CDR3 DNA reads TGTGCCTGGACAAGAGGAAGGGGCTATGGCTACACCTTC.

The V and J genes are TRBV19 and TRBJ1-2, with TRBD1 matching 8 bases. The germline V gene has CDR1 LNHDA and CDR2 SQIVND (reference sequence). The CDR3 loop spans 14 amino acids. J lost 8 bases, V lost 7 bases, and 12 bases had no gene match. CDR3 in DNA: TGTGCCAGTACGGAGGACAGGGCAGGTCGAGGCTACACCTTC. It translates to CASTEDRAGRGYTF.

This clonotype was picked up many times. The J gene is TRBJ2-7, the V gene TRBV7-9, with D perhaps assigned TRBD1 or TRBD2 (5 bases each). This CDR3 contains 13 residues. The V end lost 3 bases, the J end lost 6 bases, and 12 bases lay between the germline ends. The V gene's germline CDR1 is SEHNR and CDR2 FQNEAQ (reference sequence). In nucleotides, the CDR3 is TGTGCCAGCAGCTTGACAGCCCGGGGCGAGCAGTACTTC. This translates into CASSLTARGEQYF.

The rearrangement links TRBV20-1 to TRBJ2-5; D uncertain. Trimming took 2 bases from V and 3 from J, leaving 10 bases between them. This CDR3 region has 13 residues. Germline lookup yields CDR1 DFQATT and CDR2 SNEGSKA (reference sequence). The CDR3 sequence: CSARYGNEETQYF. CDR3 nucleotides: TGCAGTGCTAGATATGGAAACGAAGAGACCCAGTACTTC.

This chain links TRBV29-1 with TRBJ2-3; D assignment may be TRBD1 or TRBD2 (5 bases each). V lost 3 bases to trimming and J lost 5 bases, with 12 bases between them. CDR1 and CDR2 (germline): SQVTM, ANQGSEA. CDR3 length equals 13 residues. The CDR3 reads CSVEGHAGDTQYF. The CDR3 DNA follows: TGCAGCGTTGAGGGGCACGCGGGAGATACGCAGTATTTT.

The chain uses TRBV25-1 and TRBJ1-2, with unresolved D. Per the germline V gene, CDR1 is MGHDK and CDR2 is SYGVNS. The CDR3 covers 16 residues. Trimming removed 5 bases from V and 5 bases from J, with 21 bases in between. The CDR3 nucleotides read TGTGCCAGCAGTTTGTTTCGGGGTCCCTCCCTTTATGGCTACACCTTC. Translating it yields CASSLFRGPSLYGYTF.

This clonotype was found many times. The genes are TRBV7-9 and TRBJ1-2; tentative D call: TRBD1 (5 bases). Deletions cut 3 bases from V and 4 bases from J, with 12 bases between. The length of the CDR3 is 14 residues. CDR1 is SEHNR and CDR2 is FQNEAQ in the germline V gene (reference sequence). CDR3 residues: CASSLFVGTYGYTF. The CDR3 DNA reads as TGTGCCAGCAGCTTGTTCGTAGGGACCTATGGCTACACCTTC.

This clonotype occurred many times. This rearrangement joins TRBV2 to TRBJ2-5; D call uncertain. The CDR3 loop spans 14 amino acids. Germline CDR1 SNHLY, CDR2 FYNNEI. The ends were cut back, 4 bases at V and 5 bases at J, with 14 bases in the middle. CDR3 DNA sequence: TGTGCCAGCAGTGCTACGGGTATGCGCGAGACCCAGTACTTC. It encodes CASSATGMRETQYF.

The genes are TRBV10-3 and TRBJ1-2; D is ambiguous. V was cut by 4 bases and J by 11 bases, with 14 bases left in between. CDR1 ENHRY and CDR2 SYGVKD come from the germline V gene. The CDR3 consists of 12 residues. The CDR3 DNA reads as TGTGCCATCAGTGGGACGGAATGGGAGTACACCTTC. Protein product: CAISGTEWEYTF.

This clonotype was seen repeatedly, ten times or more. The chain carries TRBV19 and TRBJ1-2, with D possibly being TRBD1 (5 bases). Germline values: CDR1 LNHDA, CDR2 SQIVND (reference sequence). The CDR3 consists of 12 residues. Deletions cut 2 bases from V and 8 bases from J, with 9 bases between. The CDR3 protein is CASSIQGDGYTF. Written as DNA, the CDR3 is TGTGCCAGTAGTATACAGGGCGACGGCTACACCTTC.

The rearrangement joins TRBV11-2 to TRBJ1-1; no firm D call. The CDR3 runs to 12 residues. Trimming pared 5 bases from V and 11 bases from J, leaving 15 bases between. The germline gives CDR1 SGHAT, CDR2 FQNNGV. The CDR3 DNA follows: TGTGCCAGCAGCCCATGGTCAGGTTATGCTTTCTTT. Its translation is CASSPWSGYAFF. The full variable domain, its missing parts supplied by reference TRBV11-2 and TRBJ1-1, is EAGVAQSPRYKIIEKRQSVAFWCNPISGHATLYWYQQILGQGPKLLIQFQNNGVVDDSQLPKDRFSAERLKGVDSTLKIQPAKLEDSAVYLCASSPWSGYAFFGQGTRLTVV.

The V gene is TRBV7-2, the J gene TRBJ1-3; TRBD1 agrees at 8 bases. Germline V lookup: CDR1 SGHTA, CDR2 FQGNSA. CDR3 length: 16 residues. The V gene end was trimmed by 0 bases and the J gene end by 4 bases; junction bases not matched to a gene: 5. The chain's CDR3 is CASSLAQGADGNTIYF. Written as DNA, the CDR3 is TGTGCCAGCAGCTTAGCCCAGGGGGCGGACGGAAACACCATATATTTT.

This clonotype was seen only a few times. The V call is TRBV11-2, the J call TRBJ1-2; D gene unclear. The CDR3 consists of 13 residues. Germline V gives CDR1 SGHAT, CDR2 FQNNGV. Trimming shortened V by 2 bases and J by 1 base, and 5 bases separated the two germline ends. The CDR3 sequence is CASSLLLNYGYTF. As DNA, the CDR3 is TGTGCCAGCAGCTTACTGCTTAACTATGGCTACACCTTC.

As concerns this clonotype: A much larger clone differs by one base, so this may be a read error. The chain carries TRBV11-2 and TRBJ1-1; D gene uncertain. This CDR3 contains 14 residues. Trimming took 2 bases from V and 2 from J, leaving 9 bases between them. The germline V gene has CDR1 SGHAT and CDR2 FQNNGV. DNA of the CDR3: TGTGCCAGCAGCTTACATGGGAGTAACACTGAAGCTTTCTTT. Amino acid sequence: CASSLHGSNTEAFF.

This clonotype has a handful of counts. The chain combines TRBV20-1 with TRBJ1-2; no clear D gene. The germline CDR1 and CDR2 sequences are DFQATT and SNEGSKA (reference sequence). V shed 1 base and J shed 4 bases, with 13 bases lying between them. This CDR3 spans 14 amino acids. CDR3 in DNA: TGCAGTGCTAGAGCAAACAGCGAAATCTATGGCTACACCTTC. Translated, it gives CSARANSEIYGYTF.

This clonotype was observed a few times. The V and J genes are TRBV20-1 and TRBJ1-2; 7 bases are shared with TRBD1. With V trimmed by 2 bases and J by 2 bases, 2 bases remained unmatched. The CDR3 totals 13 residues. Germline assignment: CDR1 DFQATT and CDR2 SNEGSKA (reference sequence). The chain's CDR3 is CSARQGQNYGYTF. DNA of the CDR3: TGCAGTGCTAGACAGGGACAGAACTATGGCTACACCTTC.

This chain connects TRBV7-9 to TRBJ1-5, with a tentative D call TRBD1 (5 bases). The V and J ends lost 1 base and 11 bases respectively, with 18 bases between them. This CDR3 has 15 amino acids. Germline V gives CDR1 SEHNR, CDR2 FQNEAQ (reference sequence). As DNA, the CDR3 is TGTGCCAGCAGCTTAGTGGGGACGAAGCAAGAGACCCAGCATTTT. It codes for CASSLVGTKQETQHF. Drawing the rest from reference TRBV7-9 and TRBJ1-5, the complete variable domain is DTGVSQNPRHKITKRGQNVTFRCDPISEHNRLYWYRQTLGQGPEFLTYFQNEAQLEKSRLLSDRFSAERPKGSFSTLEIQRTEQGDSAMYLCASSLVGTKQETQHFGDGTRLSIL.

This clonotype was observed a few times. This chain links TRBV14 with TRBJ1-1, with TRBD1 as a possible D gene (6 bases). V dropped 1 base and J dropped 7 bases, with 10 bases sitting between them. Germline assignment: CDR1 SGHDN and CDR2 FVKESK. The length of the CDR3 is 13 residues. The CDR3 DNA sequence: TGTGCCAGCAGCCAAGTGGGGACAAGTGAAGCTTTCTTT. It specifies CASSQVGTSEAFF.

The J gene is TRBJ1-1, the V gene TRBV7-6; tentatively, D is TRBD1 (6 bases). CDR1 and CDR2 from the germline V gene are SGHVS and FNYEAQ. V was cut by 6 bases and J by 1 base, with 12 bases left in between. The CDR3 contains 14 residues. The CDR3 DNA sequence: TGTGCCAGCAGGGCTCCCAGGGGGAACACTGAAGCTTTCTTT. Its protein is CASRAPRGNTEAFF.

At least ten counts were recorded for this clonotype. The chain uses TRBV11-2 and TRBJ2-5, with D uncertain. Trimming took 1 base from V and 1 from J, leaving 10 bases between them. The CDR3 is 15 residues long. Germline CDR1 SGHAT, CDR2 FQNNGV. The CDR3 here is CASSLAPSSQETQYF. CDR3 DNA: TGTGCCAGCAGCTTAGCCCCGTCGTCCCAAGAGACCCAGTACTTC.

CDR3 residues: CASRPGRGGNRVQETQYF. Here the CDR3 DNA reads TGTGCCAGCAGACCGGGTCGTGGGGGAAACAGGGTACAAGAGACCCAGTACTTC. This rearrangement joins TRBV2 to TRBJ2-5, with TRBD1 as a possible D gene (6 bases). The V and J ends lost 6 bases and 2 bases respectively, with 25 bases between them. The V gene's germline CDR1 is SNHLY and CDR2 FYNNEI. This CDR3 region has 18 residues. Supplemented by reference TRBV2 and TRBJ2-5, the full variable domain reads EPEVTQTPSHQVTQMGQEVILRCVPISNHLYFYWYRQILGQKVEFLVSFYNNEISEKSEIFDDQFSVERPDGSNFTLKIRSTKLEDSAMYFCASRPGRGGNRVQETQYFGPGTRLLVL.

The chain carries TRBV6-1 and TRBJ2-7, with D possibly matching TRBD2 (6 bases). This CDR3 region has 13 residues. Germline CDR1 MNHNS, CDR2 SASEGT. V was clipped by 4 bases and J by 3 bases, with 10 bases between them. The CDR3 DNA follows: TGTGCCAGCAGTGCGGGGGAAGGCTACGAGCAGTACTTC. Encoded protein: CASSAGEGYEQYF.

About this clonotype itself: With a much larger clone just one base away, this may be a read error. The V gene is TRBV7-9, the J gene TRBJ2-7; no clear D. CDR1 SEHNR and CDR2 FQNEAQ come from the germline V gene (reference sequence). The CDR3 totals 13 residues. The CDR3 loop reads CAGSHGSSYEQYF. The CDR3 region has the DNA TGTGCCGGCAGTCATGGGTCTTCCTACGAGCAGTACTTC.

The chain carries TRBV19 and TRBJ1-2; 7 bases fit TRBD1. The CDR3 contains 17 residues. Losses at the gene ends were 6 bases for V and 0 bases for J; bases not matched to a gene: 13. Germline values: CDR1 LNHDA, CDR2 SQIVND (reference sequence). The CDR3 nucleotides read TGTGCCAGTAGGAGTTCGGGACAGCGGATGGCTAACTATGGCTACACCTTC. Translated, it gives CASRSSGQRMANYGYTF.

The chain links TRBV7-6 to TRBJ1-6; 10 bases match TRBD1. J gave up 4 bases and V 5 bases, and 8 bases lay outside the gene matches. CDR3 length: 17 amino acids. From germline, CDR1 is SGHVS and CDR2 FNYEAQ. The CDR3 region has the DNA TGTGCCAGCAGCAAGGGACAGGGGACCGCTTATAATTCACCCCTCCACTTT. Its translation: CASSKGQGTAYNSPLHF.